The 18 T cell receptor beta chains reported below all come from one sample, sequenced in a study of blood T cell repertoires in COVID-19 (dated by TCRdb to about 2020). Library generation was performed with the immunoSEQ multiplex PCR assay. Held by TCRdb, this immuneACCESS table contains in-frame sequences only and omits some clones. Under half of the omission traces to an unresolved V gene where checked; the cause of the rest is unknown. The sample table records 100,000 to 150,000 clones; 70% to 90% of these occur just once. 10% of the sample goes to the ten largest clones. The specimen sequenced was peripheral blood. The receptors stem from a man aged 50 to 59 with acute or convalescent COVID-19.

The chain links TRBV6-5 to TRBJ1-4; tentatively, D is TRBD1 (5 bases). The CDR3 length is 14 residues. The ends were cut back, 2 bases at V and 5 bases at J, with 9 bases in the middle. The V gene's germline CDR1 is MNHEY and CDR2 SVGAGI. This CDR3 is CASSYVTANEKLFF. The CDR3 DNA is TGTGCCAGCAGTTACGTGACAGCGAATGAAAAACTGTTTTTT.

The rearrangement uses TRBV7-6 and TRBJ2-2; 7 bases map to TRBD1. Germline values: CDR1 SGHVS, CDR2 FNYEAQ. With 0 bases clipped from V and 7 bases from J, the junction kept 11 bases outside the gene matches. The CDR3 has 17 amino acids. The CDR3 DNA is TGTGCCAGCAGCTTAGCCCTCTCCGACAGGGTTGGCGGGGAGCTGTTTTTT. Its protein is CASSLALSDRVGGELFF.

The gene calls are TRBV5-1 and TRBJ2-1; 9 nucleotides agree with TRBD2. The CDR3 extends over 17 amino acids. CDR1 and CDR2 from the germline V gene are SGHRS and YFSETQ. V dropped 1 base and J dropped 4; count of bases not matched to a gene: 9. The CDR3 DNA reads TGCGCCAGCAGCTTGAAAGCGGGAGGCCCCGGTTACAATGAGCAGTTCTTC. As protein: CASSLKAGGPGYNEQFF.

This chain connects TRBV30 to TRBJ1-2, with 9 bases fitting TRBD1. Germline V CDR1 and CDR2: GTSNPN, SVGIG (reference sequence). The CDR3 has 16 residues. J was trimmed by 5 bases and V by 5 bases; bases with no gene match: 15. The CDR3 is CAWAPPDRGGRYGYTF. The CDR3 nucleotides read TGTGCCTGGGCCCCGCCGGACAGGGGTGGTCGGTATGGCTACACCTTC.

This rearrangement joins TRBV10-3 to TRBJ2-3, with D maybe TRBD2 (6 bases). Trimming pared 0 bases from V and 8 bases from J, leaving 9 bases between. Germline lookup yields CDR1 ENHRY and CDR2 SYGVKD. This CDR3 is built from 13 residues. The CDR3 protein is CAISESEAGTQYF. Here the CDR3 DNA reads TGTGCCATCAGTGAGTCGGAAGCGGGTACGCAGTATTTT.

This sequence joins TRBV5-6 and TRBJ1-1, with unresolved D. Between the trimmed V and J ends, which lost 0 bases and 6 bases, there was a span of 6 bases. Germline V gene lookup returns CDR1 SGHDT and CDR2 YYEEEE. The CDR3 is 12 residues long. The CDR3 loop reads CASSLVAAEAFF. The CDR3 region has the DNA TGTGCCAGCAGCTTGGTGGCAGCTGAAGCTTTCTTT.

The chain joins TRBV7-2 to TRBJ1-5, with D tentatively TRBD1 (5 bases). This CDR3 spans 14 amino acids. Between the trimmed V and J ends, which lost 5 bases and 3 bases, there was a span of 11 bases. The germline V gene encodes CDR1 SGHTA and CDR2 FQGNSA. The CDR3 sequence: CASSLDSFNQPQHF. The CDR3 DNA is TGTGCCAGCAGCCTCGACAGTTTCAATCAGCCCCAGCATTTT.

This rearrangement joins TRBV5-1 to TRBJ1-5; D is ambiguous. The V and J ends lost 4 bases and 13 bases respectively, with 18 bases between them. Germline V lookup: CDR1 SGHRS, CDR2 YFSETQ. The CDR3 runs to 13 residues. CDR3 sequence reads: CASSPDGVHHQHF. The CDR3 DNA sequence: TGCGCCAGCAGCCCCGACGGAGTCCATCATCAGCATTTT.

V is TRBV7-9 and J is TRBJ1-5, with D possibly matching TRBD1 (6 bases). Trimming cost V 5 bases and J 8 bases, with 13 bases left between them. The CDR3 has 13 amino acids. The germline gives CDR1 SEHNR, CDR2 FQNEAQ (reference sequence). The CDR3 spells CASSSQGYEPQHF. CDR3 nucleotide sequence: TGTGCCAGCAGCAGCCAGGGGTACGAGCCCCAGCATTTT.

On this clone: Different DNA sequences within this sample yield the same CDR3. This chain joins TRBV19 and TRBJ1-2; the D gene is possibly TRBD1 (6 bases). CDR1 and CDR2 from the germline V gene are LNHDA and SQIVND (reference sequence). The V end lost 5 bases, the J end lost 4 bases, and 8 bases lay between the germline ends. The CDR3 extends over 12 amino acids. Written as DNA, the CDR3 is TGTGCCAGTAGTCCCAGGGGCTATGGCTACACCTTC. Residues: CASSPRGYGYTF. Full variable domain (remainder filled in from reference TRBV19 and TRBJ1-2): DGGITQSPKYLFRKEGQNVTLSCEQNLNHDAMYWYRQDPGQGLRLIYYSQIVNDFQKGDIAEGYSVSREKKESFPLTVTSAQKNPTAFYLCASSPRGYGYTFGSGTRLTVV.

About this clone itself: Other DNA sequences in the same sample also yield this CDR3. V and J are TRBV5-1 and TRBJ1-2; no definite D call. Germline assignment: CDR1 SGHRS and CDR2 YFSETQ. V lost 5 bases, J lost 8 bases, and 19 bases lay in between. The CDR3 consists of 14 residues. The CDR3: CASREVRTERGYTF. CDR3 DNA: TGCGCCAGCAGGGAGGTAAGGACGGAGCGCGGCTACACCTTC.

V and J are TRBV4-1 and TRBJ1-6; TRBD1 matches 10 bases. Germline loops: CDR1 MGHRA, CDR2 YSYEKL. The CDR3 has 15 amino acids. Trimming removed 3 bases from V and 8 bases from J; junction bases left unmatched: 4. CDR3 amino acids: CASSHRDRGDSPLHF. The CDR3 DNA reads TGCGCCAGCAGCCACCGGGACAGGGGTGATTCACCCCTCCACTTT.

The CDR3, as DNA: TGTGCCAGCAGTCGAGCCGGGGAGCTGTTTTTT. Amino acids: CASSRAGELFF. The gene calls are TRBV2 and TRBJ2-2; D is uncertain. CDR1 SNHLY and CDR2 FYNNEI come from the germline V gene. Trimming shortened V by 5 bases and J by 6 bases, and 4 bases separated the two germline ends. This CDR3 comprises 11 residues. The full variable domain, rest sourced from reference TRBV2 and TRBJ2-2, is EPEVTQTPSHQVTQMGQEVILRCVPISNHLYFYWYRQILGQKVEFLVSFYNNEISEKSEIFDDQFSVERPDGSNFTLKIRSTKLEDSAMYFCASSRAGELFFGEGSRLTVL.

The rearrangement links TRBV5-6 to TRBJ2-5; tentatively, D is TRBD2 (5 bases). This CDR3 comprises 14 residues. V was pared by 6 bases and J by 2 bases, with 14 bases between. Germline assignment: CDR1 SGHDT and CDR2 YYEEEE. CDR3 nucleotides: TGTGCCAGCACCCTCAGGAGGATTCAAGAGACCCAGTACTTC. Translated: CASTLRRIQETQYF.

The DNA of the CDR3 is TGCGCCAGCAGCCAAGAGTTAATAGCGGGGCGGGGGACCCAGTACTTC. This encodes CASSQELIAGRGTQYF. The chain has TRBV4-1 and TRBJ2-5, with 8 bases lining up with TRBD2. V was pared by 0 bases and J by 7 bases, with 10 bases of the junction left unmatched. The CDR3 is 16 amino acids. CDR1 and CDR2 from the germline V gene are MGHRA and YSYEKL.

This clone came up once. The chain uses TRBV23-1 and TRBJ2-7, with 11 bases matching TRBD2. TRBV23-1 is designated an ORF whose function remains uncertain. This CDR3 comprises 18 residues. V gave up 3 bases and J gave up 0 bases; unmatched junction bases: 10. Here the CDR3 reads CASSQGLAGGLSSYEQYF. DNA for the CDR3: TGCGCCAGCAGTCAGGGTCTAGCGGGGGGCCTTAGCTCCTACGAGCAGTACTTC.

Only one count was recorded for this clone. This sequence joins TRBV5-1 and TRBJ1-1; no clear D gene. Germline V CDR1 and CDR2: SGHRS, YFSETQ. The CDR3 is 13 amino acids. With 1 base removed from V and 0 bases from J, the gap between germline ends came to 4 bases. CDR3 residues: CASSLTVNTEAFF. The CDR3 DNA reads as TGCGCCAGCAGCTTGACTGTGAACACTGAAGCTTTCTTT.

This clone was detected only a few times. The gene calls are TRBV7-2 and TRBJ1-2, with a weak D call TRBD1 (5 bases). Germline CDR1 is SGHTA and CDR2 is FQGNSA. Trimming stripped 2 bases from V and 6 bases from J, with 10 bases between. CDR3 length equals 13 residues. The CDR3 here is CASSLWAGHGYTF. In DNA, the CDR3 is TGTGCCAGCAGCTTATGGGCAGGGCATGGCTACACCTTC. Using reference TRBV7-2 and TRBJ1-2 for the parts outside the CDR3, the full variable domain is GAGVSQSPSNKVTEKGKDVELRCDPISGHTALYWYRQSLGQGLEFLIYFQGNSAPDKSGLPSDRFSAERTGGSVSTLTIQRTQQEDSAVYLCASSLWAGHGYTFGSGTRLTVV.